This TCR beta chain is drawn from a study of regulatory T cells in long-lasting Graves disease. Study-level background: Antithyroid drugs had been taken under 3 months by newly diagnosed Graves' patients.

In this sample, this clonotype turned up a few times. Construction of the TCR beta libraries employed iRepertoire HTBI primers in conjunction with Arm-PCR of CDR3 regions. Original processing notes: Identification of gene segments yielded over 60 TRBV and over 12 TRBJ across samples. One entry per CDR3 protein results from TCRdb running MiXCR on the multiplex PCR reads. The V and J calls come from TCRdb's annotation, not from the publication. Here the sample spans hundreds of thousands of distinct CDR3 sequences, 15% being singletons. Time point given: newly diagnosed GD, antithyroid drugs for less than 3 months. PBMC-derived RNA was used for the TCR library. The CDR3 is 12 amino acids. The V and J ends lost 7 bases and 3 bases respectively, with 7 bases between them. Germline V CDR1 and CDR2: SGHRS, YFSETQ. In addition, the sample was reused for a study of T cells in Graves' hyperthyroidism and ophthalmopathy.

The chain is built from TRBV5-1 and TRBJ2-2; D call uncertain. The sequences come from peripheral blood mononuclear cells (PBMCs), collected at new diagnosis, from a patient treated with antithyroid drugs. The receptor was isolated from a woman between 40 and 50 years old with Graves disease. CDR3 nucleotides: TGCGCCAGCCTTGGGGACACCGGGGAGCTGTTTTTT. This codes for CASLGDTGELFF.